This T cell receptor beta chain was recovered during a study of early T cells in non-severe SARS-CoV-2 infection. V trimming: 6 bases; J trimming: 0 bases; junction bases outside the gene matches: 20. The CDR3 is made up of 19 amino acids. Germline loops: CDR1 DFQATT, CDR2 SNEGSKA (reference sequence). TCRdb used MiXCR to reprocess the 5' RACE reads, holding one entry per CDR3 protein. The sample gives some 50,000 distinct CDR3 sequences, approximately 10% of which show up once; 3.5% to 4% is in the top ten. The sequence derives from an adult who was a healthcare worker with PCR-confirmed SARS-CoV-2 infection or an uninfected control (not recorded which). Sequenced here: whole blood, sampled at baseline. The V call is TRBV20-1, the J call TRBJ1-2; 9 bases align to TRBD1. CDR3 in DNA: TGCAGTGCCCCCCTACAGTGGGGACAGGGCACTGCTACTAACTATGGCTACACCTTC. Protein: CSAPLQWGQGTATNYGYTF.